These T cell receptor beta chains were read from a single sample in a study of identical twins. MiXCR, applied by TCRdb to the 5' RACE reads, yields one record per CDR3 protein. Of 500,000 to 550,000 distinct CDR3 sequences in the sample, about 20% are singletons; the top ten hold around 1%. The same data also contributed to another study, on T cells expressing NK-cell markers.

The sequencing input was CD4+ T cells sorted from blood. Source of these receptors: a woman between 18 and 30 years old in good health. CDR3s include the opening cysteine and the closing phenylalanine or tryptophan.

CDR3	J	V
CASSTPGLSYEQYF	TRBJ2-7	TRBV6-2/TRBV6-3
CSAPGANTGELFF	TRBJ2-2	TRBV20-1
CSARDRYTEAFF	TRBJ1-1	TRBV20-1
CASAMLAADEQFF	TRBJ2-1	TRBV7-8
CASSYGSQGAEAFF	TRBJ1-1	TRBV7-9
CASSLLSYGYTF	TRBJ1-2	TRBV12-3/TRBV12-4
CASSRLRGQTYEQYF	TRBJ2-7	TRBV4-3
CASSLAQGPGYTF	TRBJ1-2	TRBV7-9
CASRESGGYGYTF	TRBJ1-2	TRBV7-3
CASSLEGTGANVLTF	TRBJ2-6	TRBV27
CASSPAPATKNIQYF	TRBJ2-4	TRBV5-1
CSVERAGGSSDTQYF	TRBJ2-3	TRBV29-1
CASSPRISTDTQYF	TRBJ2-3	TRBV18
CSARVELNTEAFF	TRBJ1-1	TRBV20-1
CASSESYSEETGELFF	TRBJ2-2	TRBV10-1
CASRRTGARQETQYF	TRBJ2-5	TRBV7-9
CASSQGGSLRETQYF	TRBJ2-5	TRBV3-1
CASSYETGELFF	TRBJ2-2	TRBV6-6
CASSLGVDDSPLKAVEQYF	TRBJ2-7	TRBV7-4
CSVAGAEARWWEQYF	TRBJ2-7	TRBV29-1
CASSAGPAGDAQFF	TRBJ2-1	TRBV9
CASSSPGRGNVHEQFF	TRBJ2-1	TRBV28
CASKFGPSYEQYF	TRBJ2-7	TRBV2
CASSQDGLAGGPGDTQYF	TRBJ2-3	TRBV4-3
CASSGPVTGELFF	TRBJ2-2	TRBV2
CASSGLTGQSYTGELFF	TRBJ2-2	TRBV27
CASSSRQGLNTEAFF	TRBJ1-1	TRBV9
CASSRRGGVGQPQHF	TRBJ1-5	TRBV2
CASSIRDSPAEKLFF	TRBJ1-4	TRBV7-9